The clone carrying this TCR beta chain showed up just once. These data originate in a study of PD-1 blockade in mismatch repair-deficient tumors. Sequencing used immunoSEQ multiplex PCR; TCRdb keeps in-frame clones, though not all of them. The profile covers about 100,000 clones, with 82% appearing a single time and around 5.8% taken by the ten largest. This sequence was found in an adult with mismatch repair-deficient cancer. The source material was peripheral blood, sampled approximately 36 weeks after starting pembrolizumab.

CDR3 sequence: CASGLVRARGEKLFF. The CDR3 DNA sequence: TGTGCTAGTGGTTTGGTAAGGGCCCGAGGCGAAAAACTGTTTTTT. The chain is built from TRBV12-5 and TRBJ1-4; D uncertain. This CDR3 spans 15 amino acids. V was clipped by 0 bases and J by 8 bases, with 13 bases between them. Per the germline V gene, CDR1 is LGHNT and CDR2 is FRNRAP.